A single T cell receptor (beta chain) is shown here with its context. Its target antigen remains unknown. One base away there is no much larger clone; base qualities are not given. Library method: the immunoSEQ multiplex PCR assay. For the multiplex PCR, a mixture combining 60 forward primers for TCR Vbeta segments and 13 reverse primers for TCR Jbeta segments was used. The CDR3 region of rearranged TCR beta genes was amplified from genomic DNA by a multiplex PCR assay. The amplified TCR beta libraries were sequenced on the Illumina HiSeq System as 87-base-pair reads. The original methods were these. A later analysis tallied 75 million to 85 million unique TCR beta chains across the 660 or so repertoires, and approximately 12 million of those chains were shared by two or more donors. A nearest-neighbor algorithm error-corrected the raw reads and collapsed the reads into unique sequences, merging closely related sequences to remove PCR and sequencing errors. Alignment of CDR3 sequences to IMGT reference sequences was used to assign V, D and J gene segments. Each retained sequence needed at least a six-nucleotide match to both a V gene segment and a J gene segment. Rearrangements were called productive when the CDR3 lacked stop codons and stayed in frame with V and J; all others were non-productive. Following IMGT convention, CDR3 was defined as the stretch from the second conserved V-encoded cysteine up to the conserved J-encoded phenylalanine. The earlier analysis of approximately 590 of the donors excluded any sequence lacking an unambiguous match to a single V gene segment. An earlier analysis of approximately 590 of the donors classified V segments as functional when productive rearrangements were above 56.7% and as segregating when the standard deviation between donors was above 5%. To diagnose cytomegalovirus status from the catalog of TCR beta chain sequences, a statistical classification framework was built. A later analysis assigned V and J genes by comparing TCR nucleotide sequences with IMGT/GENE-DB human TR gene sequences. The TCRdist pipeline was used in a later analysis to assign CDR3 sequences and most-parsimonious VDJ recombination scenarios. In a later analysis, every TCR beta chain was defined by the combination of its CDR3 amino acid sequence and its V-gene family, and reads without a unique V-gene family were dropped. A later analysis removed 550 to 700 highly shared, low-generation-probability nucleotide sequences to deal with suspected cross-contamination and a sequencing artifact. A later analysis calculated a clonal expansion index for each public chain from normalized within-repertoire ranks of inferred template counts. In a later analysis, generation probabilities were computed with a VDJ recombination model fitted to out-of-frame rearrangements, and the resulting probabilities were checked against IGoR. In a later analysis, TCR-TCR, TCR-HLA and TCR-CMV co-occurrence was scored with hypergeometric tests, and a repertoire-size bias correction was applied to TCR pairs. False discovery rates were estimated in a later analysis by permuting HLA or CMV assignments 20 times. In a later analysis, co-occurring TCRs were grouped using DBSCAN, and TCRdist sequence similarity was added for clustering within HLA-allele-positive subsets. For co-occurrence clustering, repertoires with fewer than 30,000 or more than 120,000 public chains were excluded, along with five repertoires with anomalous nucleotide sharing. TCRdb carries this immuneACCESS record with in-frame sequences only. Its versions omit some clonotypes, under half of them owing to an unresolved V gene in the studies checked, with the rest unexplained. V, J and clone size are taken as reported in that table, and D and trimming were inferred from the DNA itself. Present in this sample are approximately 290,000 clones, about four fifths of which were seen just once. About 0.3% of the sample is taken by the ten largest.

The source of the sample is a study of cytomegalovirus exposure and HLA in healthy donors (dated by TCRdb to 2016 to 2017). General notes on the study: An earlier analysis of 587 of the donors reported about 250 Gb of sequence data and roughly 110 million unique TCR beta sequences from around 200 million T cells. Roughly 300 gigabases of sequencing data and approximately 92 million unique TCR sequences made up an early release that covered 500 to 650 HLA-typed donors. Among the approximately 400 genotyped donors, around 81% belonged to the genetic ancestry cluster associated with self-reported Caucasian donors. The aim of the study was to test whether cataloging public T cell receptors could identify signatures of past pathogen exposure. Using immunosequencing, the study profiled T cell repertoires from 500 to 800 subjects and related those repertoires to cytomegalovirus serostatus. In addition to the first cohort of around 670 subjects, a separate validation cohort of 120 different subjects was used. To predict cytomegalovirus infection status, the study brought together high-throughput TCR immunosequencing, statistical association of individual TCRs with disease status, and machine learning. A later analysis re-examined previously published TCR beta repertoires from several hundred donors and added high-resolution HLA genotyping to investigate patterns of TCR occurrence. Rather than drawing on any new phenotypic data, the later analysis identified candidate immune exposures from TCR beta sequences and the way those sequences occurred across donors. An earlier analysis of roughly 600 of the donors used high-throughput TCR beta sequencing to judge whether each TCR beta V gene segment behaved as functional or pseudogenic. Donor age, sex, ethnicity and CMV serostatus were collected together with the repertoire data. A later genetic analysis took genome-wide SNP genotypes for about 65% of the 666 donors and used that subset as a discovery cohort. Every repertoire in the discovery cohort had been generated on one and the same sequencing platform. HLA typing included class I and class II loci at four-digit resolution. Typing coverage varied by locus: roughly 620-630 donors for A, B, C, DRB1 and DQB1; around 560 for DQA1; approximately 570 for DPA1; approximately 450 for DPB1. A handful of DR-DQ haplotypes were handled as single units for association and clustering because linkage in the cohort was strong. Among a few hundred genotyped donors of the cohort, an average of around 240,000 unique TCR beta nucleotide sequences were sequenced per donor, roughly a sixth of them non-productive. On the study overall, not on this receptor specifically: A later analysis found that HLA-associated TCR beta chains were more clonally expanded and had lower generation probabilities than equally common non-associated chains. Compared with the approximately 710-donor mean, donors in an Asian-associated ancestry cluster had fewer N-insertions in productive TCRs, according to a later genetic analysis. In a later analysis, several top co-occurrence clusters were reported to appear linked to parvovirus B19, influenza, CMV and Epstein-Barr virus. V-gene and J-gene trimming of TCR beta chains was associated with a missense DCLRE1C variant in a later genetic analysis, and the association was replicated in an independent cohort. In vitro tests confirmed that a few of the cytomegalovirus-associated TCR beta chains recognize cytomegalovirus antigens. When HLA alleles, especially DR and DQ, strongly co-occurred, attributing TCR associations to individual alleles was difficult. A cluster of highly shared sequence variants was judged likely to represent a technical artifact of the sequencing pipeline. Some IMGT-functional V segments, including TRBV6-2 and TRBV6-3, could not be distinguished by the 87-base-pair reads and were therefore excluded. Sequencing depth was assumed to be roughly uniform across donors in the presence/absence analyses, though that assumption may not hold. According to a later analysis, TCR association rates differed among HLA loci, with DRB1 alleles showing the most associated TCRs and HLA-C alleles showing the fewest. A later analysis associated 15,000 to 20,000 TCR beta sequences with specific HLA alleles at a false discovery rate of 0.05. A further reported finding was that TCR beta sequences accurately predicted the HLA-A and HLA-B alleles for most subjects in the first cohort. The classifier was reported to diagnose cytomegalovirus status with high specificity and sensitivity in both the original cohort and the validation cohort. Linkage disequilibrium might explain the correlated functional status among segregating V segments, but an unknown experimental factor could not be excluded. Most TCR sequences were seen in very few donors, while some public TCRs were found in many individuals. This cohort had only TCR beta chains sequenced, and the lack of alpha or paired-chain data limited which features could be detected. Over 15 rarely observed V segments, including chromosome 9 orphons, were excluded from the earlier analysis of several hundred of the donors because counts were too low. The only immune exposure information available for the cohort was CMV serostatus. Because HLA typing was missing for some donors at each locus, association tests included only the typed subset. The authors suggested that the approach could potentially be extended to other disease states and immunological phenotypes. An earlier analysis of 450 to 750 of the donors showed that most TCR beta V segments appeared in productive rearrangements either about 90% or about 30% of the time, which broadly matched IMGT annotations. Most CMV-associated TCR beta chains appeared to be HLA-restricted in a later analysis, and the HLA associations seemed to be driven largely by CMV exposure. In the study, some 160 TCR beta chains were listed as associated with cytomegalovirus.

CDR1 SEHNR and CDR2 FQNEAQ are derived from the germline V gene (reference sequence). V lost 2 bases and J lost 8 bases; the stretch between them is 16 bases long. Its CDR3 holds 15 amino acids, cysteine through phenylalanine. The read is trimmed to its CDR3 DNA, 45 bases read in frame from base 1. The cohort comprised more than 550 healthy bone marrow donors. Cohort members were all nominally healthy when sampled, although unrecorded immune exposures were likely present. The donor was CMV seronegative and belonged to the group of approximately 320 seronegative cohort members. A peripheral blood sample was collected from each donor, and TCR beta sequencing was performed on peripheral blood mononuclear cells. Genomic DNA extraction from the blood cell samples was performed with the Qiagen DNeasy Blood Extraction Kit.

The sequence is built from TRBV7-9 and TRBJ2-1; perhaps TRBD1 is the D gene, with 6 bases matching. The source material was PBMCs. This clonotype was obtained from a girl aged 2-15 years in good health and CMV-seronegative. The CDR3 reads as follows: CASSLRTVRGYEQFF. The nucleotides are TGTGCCAGCAGCTTAAGGACGGTCAGGGGATATGAGCAGTTCTTC.